The 7 T cell receptor beta chains given below trace back to one sample, sequenced in a study of T cells in tuberculosis (dated by TCRdb to 2016 to 2019). The receptor library was made with the immunoSEQ multiplex PCR assay. TCRdb re-hosts the immuneACCESS table, in-frame sequences only. Its copies lack some clones; in the studies checked, an unresolved V gene accounts for under half of them, and the cause for the rest is not known. The sample contains tens of thousands of clones, about 91% of them found a single time. Clones ranked in the top ten supply about 2.4% of the sample. Interpreted using the paper, the time point label stands for: new active TB diagnosis, blood taken before or within 7 days of starting treatment. This specimen was PBMCs, taken at tuberculosis diagnosis. The receptors derive from an adult with tuberculosis.

V gene TRBV4-3 combines with J gene TRBJ2-1; D not resolved. CDR1 and CDR2 from the germline V gene are LGHNA and YSLEER. Trimming took 1 base from V and 2 from J, leaving 9 bases between them. The CDR3 runs to 15 residues. As DNA, the CDR3 is TGCGCCAGCAGCCAAGTACGTACGGCCTACAATGAGCAGTTCTTC. Its protein product is CASSQVRTAYNEQFF.

This sequence joins TRBV19 and TRBJ2-3; 9 bases align to TRBD1. After removal of 5 bases from V and 3 bases from J, the junction contained 6 bases not matched to a gene. Germline CDR1 and CDR2: LNHDA and SQIVND (reference sequence). The length of the CDR3 is 15 residues. The CDR3 DNA sequence: TGTGCCAGTAGTCAAACAGGGGGCGCGACAGATACGCAGTATTTT. Protein product: CASSQTGGATDTQYF.

The chain has TRBV7-2 and TRBJ1-5; 9 bases are shared with TRBD1. Germline V gene lookup returns CDR1 SGHTA and CDR2 FQGNSA. The J segment lost 0 bases and the V segment lost 5 bases, leaving 5 bases of the junction unmatched. This CDR3 contains 16 residues. This chain's CDR3 is CASSPGTGISNQPQHF. CDR3 sequence (DNA): TGTGCCAGCAGCCCAGGGACAGGGATTAGCAATCAGCCCCAGCATTTT.

The chain has TRBV6-5 and TRBJ1-2, with D possibly matching TRBD1 (5 bases). CDR1 and CDR2 from the germline V gene are MNHEY and SVGAGI. CDR3 size: 15 residues. Trimming took 0 bases from V and 6 from J, leaving 14 bases between them. As DNA, the CDR3 is TGTGCCAGCAGTTACTCCAGGGAACGAGGAAATGGCTACACCTTC. As protein: CASSYSRERGNGYTF.

This chain uses TRBV7-8 with TRBJ1-3; the match to TRBD1 covers 7 bases. The V gene end was trimmed by 3 bases and the J gene end by 2 bases; junction bases not matched to a gene: 7. The CDR3 is made up of 16 amino acids. CDR1 is SGHVS and CDR2 is FQNEAQ in the germline V gene. The CDR3 DNA reads TGTGCCAGCAGCTTCGACAGGGCCGGGACTGGAAACACCATATATTTT. Its translation: CASSFDRAGTGNTIYF.

The chain has TRBV11-1 and TRBJ1-1; a possible D gene is TRBD1 (5 bases). CDR1 and CDR2 (germline): SGHAT, FQDESV (reference sequence). The CDR3 spans 14 residues. V was clipped by 1 base and J by 4 bases, with 10 bases between them. CDR3 amino acids: CASSLEGVGTEAFF. Written as DNA, the CDR3 is TGTGCCAGCAGCTTAGAAGGGGTGGGCACTGAAGCTTTCTTT.

This chain connects TRBV6-6 to TRBJ2-1; the match to TRBD2 covers 11 bases. The CDR3 extends over 14 amino acids. Germline CDR1 MNHNY, CDR2 SVGAGI (reference sequence). V shed 4 bases, J shed 10 bases, and the junction held 6 bases outside the gene matches. The CDR3 bases are TGTGCCAGCAGTTTAGCGGGGGGGCCGGAGGAGCAGTTCTTC. It translates to CASSLAGGPEEQFF.